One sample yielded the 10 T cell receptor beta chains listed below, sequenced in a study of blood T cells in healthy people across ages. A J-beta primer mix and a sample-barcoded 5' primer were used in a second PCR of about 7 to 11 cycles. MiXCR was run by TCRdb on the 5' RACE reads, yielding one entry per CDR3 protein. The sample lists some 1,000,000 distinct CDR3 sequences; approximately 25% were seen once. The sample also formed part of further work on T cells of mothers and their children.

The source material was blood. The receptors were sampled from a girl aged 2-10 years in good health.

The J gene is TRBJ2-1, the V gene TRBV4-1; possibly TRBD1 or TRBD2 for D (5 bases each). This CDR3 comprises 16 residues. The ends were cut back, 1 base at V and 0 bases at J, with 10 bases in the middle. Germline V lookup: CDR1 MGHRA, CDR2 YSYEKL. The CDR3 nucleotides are TGCGCCAGCAGCCAAGGGGCAGGGACCTCCTACAATGAGCAGTTCTTC. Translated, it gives CASSQGAGTSYNEQFF.

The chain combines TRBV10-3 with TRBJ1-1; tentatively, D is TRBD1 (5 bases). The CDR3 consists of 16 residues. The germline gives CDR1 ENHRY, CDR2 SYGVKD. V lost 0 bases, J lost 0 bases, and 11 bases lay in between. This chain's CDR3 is CAISESGQPLNTEAFF. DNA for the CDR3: TGTGCCATCAGTGAGTCGGGGCAGCCCCTGAACACTGAAGCTTTCTTT.

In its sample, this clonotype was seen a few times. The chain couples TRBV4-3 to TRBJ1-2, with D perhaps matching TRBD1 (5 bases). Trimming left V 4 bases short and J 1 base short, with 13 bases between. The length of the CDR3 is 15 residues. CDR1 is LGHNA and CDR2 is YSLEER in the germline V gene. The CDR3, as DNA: TGCGCCAGCAGCCCCTCAAGGCAGGGTAACTATGGCTACACCTTC. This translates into CASSPSRQGNYGYTF.

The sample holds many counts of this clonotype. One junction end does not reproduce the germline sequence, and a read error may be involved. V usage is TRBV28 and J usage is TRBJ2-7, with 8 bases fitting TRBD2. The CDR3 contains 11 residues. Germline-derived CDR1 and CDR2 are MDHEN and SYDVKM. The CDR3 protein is CASSFAAGVTF. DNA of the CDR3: TGTGCCAGCAGTTTCGCAGCGGGAGTCACTTTC.

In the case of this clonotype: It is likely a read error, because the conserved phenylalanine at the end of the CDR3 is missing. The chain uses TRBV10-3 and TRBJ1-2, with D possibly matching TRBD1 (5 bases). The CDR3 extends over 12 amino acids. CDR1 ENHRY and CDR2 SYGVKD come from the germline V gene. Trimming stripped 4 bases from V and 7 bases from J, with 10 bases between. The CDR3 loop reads CAISGQSGGYTL. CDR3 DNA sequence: TGTGCCATCAGTGGACAGTCAGGTGGCTACACCCTC.

The CDR3 DNA is TGCAGTGCTAGGGGGGGGGTACTTACCGGGGAGCTGTTTTTT. It codes for CSARGGVLTGELFF. The rearrangement links TRBV20-1 to TRBJ2-2; 7 nucleotides match TRBD2. Trimming at V came to 3 bases and at J to 5 bases, leaving 6 bases not matched to a gene. Per germline, CDR1 DFQATT and CDR2 SNEGSKA (reference sequence). The CDR3 sequence is 14 residues long.

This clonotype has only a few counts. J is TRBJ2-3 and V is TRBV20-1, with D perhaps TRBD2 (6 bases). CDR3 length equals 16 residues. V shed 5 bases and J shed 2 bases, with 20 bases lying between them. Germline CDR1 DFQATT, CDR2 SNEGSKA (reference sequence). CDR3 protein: CSASQFSGSYTDTQYF. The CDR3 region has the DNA TGCAGTGCTTCCCAATTTAGCGGAAGCTACACAGATACGCAGTATTTT.

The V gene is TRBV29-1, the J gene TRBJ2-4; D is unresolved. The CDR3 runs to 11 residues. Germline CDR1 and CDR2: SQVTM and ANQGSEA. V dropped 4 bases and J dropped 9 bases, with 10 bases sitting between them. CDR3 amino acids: CSVVPRGIQYF. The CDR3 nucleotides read TGCAGCGTTGTCCCACGAGGCATTCAGTACTTC.

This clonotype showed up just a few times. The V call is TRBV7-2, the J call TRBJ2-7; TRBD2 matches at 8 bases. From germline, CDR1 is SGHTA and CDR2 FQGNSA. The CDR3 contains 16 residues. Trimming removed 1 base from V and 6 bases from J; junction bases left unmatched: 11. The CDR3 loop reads CASSLGAGAHLGEQYF. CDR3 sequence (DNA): TGTGCCAGCAGCTTAGGAGCGGGGGCTCACCTCGGCGAGCAGTACTTC.

Here the CDR3 reads CASSVATGRGETQYF. The CDR3 region has the DNA TGTGCCAGCAGCGTAGCTACCGGCAGGGGAGAGACCCAGTACTTC. V and J are TRBV9 and TRBJ2-5; D perhaps matches TRBD1 (6 bases). V dropped 0 bases and J dropped 4 bases, with 13 bases sitting between them. In germline, CDR1 is SGDLS, CDR2 YYNGEE. The CDR3 sequence is 15 residues long.